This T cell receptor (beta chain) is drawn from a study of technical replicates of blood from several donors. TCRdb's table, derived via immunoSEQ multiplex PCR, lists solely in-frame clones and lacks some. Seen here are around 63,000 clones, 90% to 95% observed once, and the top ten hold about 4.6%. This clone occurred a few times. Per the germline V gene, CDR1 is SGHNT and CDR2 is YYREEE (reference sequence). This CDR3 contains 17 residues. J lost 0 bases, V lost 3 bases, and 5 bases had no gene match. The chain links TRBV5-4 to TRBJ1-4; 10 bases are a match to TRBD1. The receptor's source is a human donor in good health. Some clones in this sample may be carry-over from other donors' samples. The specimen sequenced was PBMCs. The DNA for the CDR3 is TGTGCCAGCAGCTCCGGGACAGGGGATACAACTAATGAAAAACTGTTTTTT. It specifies CASSSGTGDTTNEKLFF.